Reported below is one TCR beta chain. Antigen unknown. This sample is part of a study of Ad26.COV2.S vaccination and SARS-CoV-2 variants. Study details: Participants got Ad26.COV2.S intramuscularly, once or twice 56 days apart. Whole-study results and caveats: Analytic work on TCR breadth and depth might have understated the full extent of total T cell responses.

CDR1 is KGHDR, CDR2 SFDVKD, per germline. The CDR3 loop spans 17 amino acids. The V gene end was trimmed by 3 bases and the J gene end by 4 bases; junction bases not matched to a gene: 5. Treatment here: some 20 received Ad26.COV2.S at low or high dose, single or two shots; 5 received placebo; per-sample allocation not given. Day 63 after the first injection of vaccine or placebo was the sampling time. Within Boston, the person who donated was an adult of 18-55 years. The study used a vaccine consisting of an Ad26 vector that expressed Wuhan-strain SARS-CoV-2 spike. Sequencing used immunoSEQ multiplex PCR; TCRdb keeps in-frame clones, though not all of them. Of some 640,000 clones in the sample, more than 70% were seen once.

The TCR was taken from a person aged 18-60 years who received the Ad26.COV2.S COVID-19 vaccine or a placebo. The sample consisted of peripheral blood, taken in a trial of Ad26.COV2.S vaccine versus placebo. This chain uses TRBV24-1 with TRBJ2-3; TRBD2 matches at 14 bases. The CDR3 sequence is CATSDPGLAGGADTQYF. The CDR3 nucleotides read TGTGCCACCAGTGATCCCGGACTAGCGGGGGGAGCAGATACGCAGTATTTT.